This note documents a single T cell receptor (beta chain) sequence. This specimen belongs to a study of cytomegalovirus exposure and HLA in healthy donors. The PCR had 60 Vbeta and 13 Jbeta primers. Here immunoSEQ multiplex PCR was the method, and the copy in TCRdb shows in-frame clones only, minus some. Among some 120,000 clones listed, 74% were seen once. The clonotype was recovered from a human donor in good health. The sequencing sample was made of PBMCs.

The CDR3 sequence: CASSLLWESYNEQFF. CDR3 sequence (DNA): TGTGCCAGCAGCTTGTTGTGGGAGTCCTACAATGAGCAGTTCTTC. The V gene is TRBV5-4, the J gene TRBJ2-1, with a weak D call TRBD2 (5 bases). Germline V lookup: CDR1 SGHNT, CDR2 YYREEE (reference sequence). Trimming cost V 1 base and J 1 base, with 9 bases left between them. The CDR3 has 15 residues.